This T cell receptor (beta chain) was sequenced in a study of blood T cell repertoires in COVID-19 (dated by TCRdb to the early 2020s). In the study overall: Samples covering the acute and convalescent phases of COVID-19 were provided by collaborators in the United States, Italy and Spain. The prospective study material was composed of cDNA or gDNA derived from T cells, B-cell-depleted T cells, or PBMCs. Subjects who had been exposed to COVID-19, were actively infected with it, or had recovered from it provided the deeply sampled blood TCRbeta repertoires that made up the dataset. The repertoires were released in a freely available public database meant as a resource for research on the immune response to SARS-CoV-2. The samples were drawn from two sources: the first 160 participants of the ongoing ImmuneRACE study, and over 950 subjects contributed by 6 global collaborators. Nearly every sample came with metadata listing a de-identified subject ID, COVID-19 status, age in years and sex. Where available, HLA class I and class II types were obtained from metadata supplied by the sample provider rather than from assay-based typing. What the work shows at the level of the full study, not this receptor alone: The amount of clinical and demographic metadata varied by source and participant and was provided uncurated.

With respect to this clone: It lacks a known antigen. Base qualities are not at hand, and no much larger clone is one base apart.

The collaborating institutions used their own protocols to collect whole blood in K2EDTA tubes. Collaborator samples were shipped for TCRbeta analysis as frozen whole blood, isolated PBMCs, or DNA extracted from either sample type. TCRbeta CDR3 regions were amplified from genomic DNA by means of the immunoSEQ Assay, a bias-controlled multiplex PCR. In the source study's methods: The number of nucleated cells in each sample was estimated by amplification of reference gene primers within the assay. To quantify the absolute abundance of each unique TCRbeta CDR3 rearrangement, sequence reads were collapsed and filtered. For each sample, productive Simpson clonality was calculated as the square root of Simpson's diversity index over productive rearrangements. This is the immuneACCESS table as TCRdb keeps it, with only in-frame sequences that have V and J called. A part of the clones is gone; compared with another copy, unresolved V genes explain less than half, and the rest is unexplained. V, J and clone size were drawn from that table, and D and trimming were deduced from the DNA. Within this sample are 100,000 to 150,000 clones, with roughly 80% of them counted one time only. Around 5.9% of the sample comes from the top ten.

CDR1 and CDR2 were assigned from the germline V gene as SGHTA and FQGNSA. V and J lose 1 base and 7 bases, and a span of 5 bases separates them. The CDR3 has 12 amino acids, counting the end cysteine and phenylalanine. Just the 36-base CDR3 DNA is kept, in frame starting at base 1. The sequence derives from a man in his sixties with acute or convalescent COVID-19. This chain is built from TRBV7-2 and TRBJ2-1; the D gene cannot be resolved reliably. Material for sequencing was peripheral blood. The CDR3 protein sequence reads: CASSLDRNEQFF. The nucleotide sequence reads as follows: TGTGCCAGCAGCTTAGACAGAAATGAGCAGTTCTTC.